The present T cell receptor (beta chain) was sequenced within a study of blood T cell repertoires in COVID-19. The table came from immunoSEQ multiplex PCR; TCRdb's copy has only in-frame clones and leaves some out. The table records about 440,000 clones, around 89% of them present only once. Per germline, CDR1 SNHLY and CDR2 FYNNEI. The CDR3 consists of 14 residues. Trimming left V 8 bases short and J 1 base short, with 14 bases between. The V and J genes are TRBV2 and TRBJ1-1; D unresolved. This receptor was identified in a woman between 25 and 40 years old with acute or convalescent COVID-19. Input material: peripheral blood. CDR3 amino acids: CASENYDGNTEAFF. CDR3 bases: TGTGCCAGCGAGAACTACGACGGGAACACTGAAGCTTTCTTT.